This is a list of T cell receptor beta chains from one sample in a study of blood T cell repertoires in COVID-19. Generated by immunoSEQ multiplex PCR, the TCRdb table keeps only in-frame clones and is missing some. The data contain 180,000 or so clones, approximately 80% of them singletons. The sequencing sample was made of peripheral blood. The origin of the receptors is a woman aged 40 to 55 with COVID-19, enrolled during active disease. The CDR3 runs from the conserved cysteine through the conserved F or W.

j_call v_call cdr3_aa
TRBJ2-3 TRBV11-1 CASSLVRGGTQYF
TRBJ1-2 TRBV5-5 CASGWGGF
TRBJ2-3 TRBV7-3 CASSNKPGLAGGRTDTQYF
TRBJ2-7 TRBV5-5 CASSGPSYEQYF
TRBJ2-3 TRBV30 CAYQSGGGADTQYF
TRBJ1-5 TRBV6-5 CASTQGSLLNQPQHF
TRBJ2-3 TRBV3-1/TRBV3-2 CASSQRGTFTDTQYF
TRBJ1-2 TRBV5-1 CASSRDRGNYGYTF
TRBJ1-2 TRBV6-2/TRBV6-3 CASSSDSYGYTF
TRBJ2-5 TRBV3-1/TRBV3-2 CASSQAGGQETQYF
TRBJ2-5 TRBV2 CASTTVASAYQETQYF
TRBJ1-1 TRBV3-1/TRBV3-2 CASSQVVTRIPADTEAFF
TRBJ2-7 TRBV6-6 CASSGGPGRGEYF
TRBJ2-7 TRBV27 CASSGQAPHYEQYF
TRBJ2-3 TRBV10-2 CASSVVSGGASTDTQYF
TRBJ1-1 TRBV19 CASSLKTGGNTEAFF
TRBJ2-1 TRBV15 CATSRGGRRNSEQFF
TRBJ2-5 TRBV19 CASSKNRGETQYF
TRBJ1-6 TRBV10-2 CASAHRTVNSPLHF
TRBJ2-1 TRBV7-3 CASSPGSGEQFF
TRBJ2-6 TRBV11-2 CASSLAPGSGANVLTF
TRBJ1-1 TRBV25-1 CASSAEYGDTEAFF
TRBJ1-2 TRBV10-2 CASSEAAEGRYF
TRBJ2-1 TRBV15 CATSRALGQGARNEQFF
TRBJ2-5 TRBV10-3 CAISASDSGQETQYF
TRBJ1-6 TRBV28 CASRSRDRPESPLHF
TRBJ2-3 TRBV19 CASSSPRLGTDTQYF
TRBJ2-1 TRBV7-9 CASRTEGSYNEQFF
TRBJ2-7 TRBV4-1 CASSQRMTGTLYEQYF
TRBJ1-2 TRBV6-1 CASSEVRGRGGYTF
TRBJ1-6 TRBV5-6 CASSLGTGPGSPLHF
TRBJ1-6 TRBV18 CASSDIQGASSPLHF
TRBJ1-2 TRBV24-1 CATSTDRGYGYTF
TRBJ2-5 TRBV19 CASSMRTSGAQETQYF
TRBJ2-4 TRBV25-1 CASSDSSSGGVNIQYF
TRBJ2-1 TRBV7-2 CASSLRLSIPYNEQFF
TRBJ1-2 TRBV28 CASSLSLMVRSYTF
TRBJ2-1 TRBV30 CAWSSGRGEQFF
TRBJ1-4 TRBV5-4 CASSVPEVNEKLFF
TRBJ1-2 TRBV3-1/TRBV3-2 CASSQGLTSNYGYTF
TRBJ2-7 TRBV10-3 CAISETLAASSYEQYF
TRBJ1-1 TRBV4-1 CASSRQGNTEAFF
TRBJ2-1 TRBV4-1 CASSRVSSSYNEQFF
TRBJ2-1 TRBV7-9 CASSLRPSGLAWRSNEQFF
TRBJ1-6 TRBV6-5 CASSPIGTGVSPLHF
TRBJ2-1 TRBV27 CASSRTSLAGREQFF
TRBJ2-7 TRBV7-8 CASSLGGYTLDREHYEQYF
TRBJ1-2 TRBV4-2 CASSSLGGYTF
TRBJ2-4 TRBV11-2 CASSLGGQLAKNIQYF
TRBJ2-7 TRBV5-1 CASSLSAGSYEQYF
TRBJ1-4 TRBV5-5 CASSLFASGDVFF
TRBJ2-3 TRBV6-1 CASSDVWGGGADTQYF
TRBJ2-1 TRBV27 CASSSSRRSYNEQFF
TRBJ1-5 TRBV28 CASSLLNQPQHF
TRBJ1-5 TRBV30 CAWGRGYGNQPQHF
TRBJ1-5 TRBV12-3/TRBV12-4 CASSLAPGKPQHF
TRBJ2-1 TRBV4-1 CASSSGYNEQFF
TRBJ1-3 TRBV30 CACQGSTIYF
TRBJ1-1 TRBV7-8 CASSLSIREAFF
TRBJ2-6 TRBV4-1 CASSRLQGNAGANVLTF